This T cell receptor (beta chain) was recovered during a study of blood T cell repertoires in COVID-19. Overall study context: Samples taken during acute and convalescent COVID-19 were collected in the United States, Italy and Spain.

J lost 3 bases, V lost 0 bases, and 6 bases had no gene match. CDR1 MGHRA and CDR2 YSYEKL come from the germline V gene. The CDR3 is 17 residues long. Sequenced by immunoSEQ multiplex PCR; TCRdb stores in-frame clones only, minus some. The table shows tens of thousands of clones, with approximately 76% occurring only once. Sequencing was done on a sample of peripheral blood. The gene calls are TRBV4-1 and TRBJ2-3; 10 positions agree with TRBD2. This clonotype was sampled from an older man with active or convalescent COVID-19. The CDR3 nucleotides are TGCGCCAGCAGCCAAGATGCTAGCGGGGGATGGACAGATACGCAGTATTTT. Its protein product is CASSQDASGGWTDTQYF.